One and the same sample provided the 18 T cell receptor beta chains below, sequenced in a study of shared clonotypes between healthy human individuals. Here immunoSEQ multiplex PCR was the method, and the copy in TCRdb shows in-frame clones only, minus some. The table records around 2,000,000 clones, about 95% of them present only once. Naive CD8 cells lacked CD45RO, underwent positive selection for CCR7 and left out terminally differentiated effector memory CD45RA+ cells. Sequencing was performed on naive CD8+ T cells sorted from blood. These receptors were obtained from a man younger than 30 in good health.

The V and J genes are TRBV14 and TRBJ2-3, with unresolved D. V was clipped by 6 bases and J by 5 bases, with 12 bases between them. The CDR3 runs to 13 residues. Per germline, CDR1 SGHDN and CDR2 FVKESK. The CDR3 DNA follows: TGTGCCAGCAGGCCTTTTTGGGGAGATACGCAGTATTTT. Its translation: CASRPFWGDTQYF.

The chain couples TRBV6-1 to TRBJ1-2; 9 bases match TRBD1. The V and J ends lost 4 bases and 3 bases, in that order; junction bases with no gene match: 3. CDR1 is MNHNS, CDR2 SASEGT, per germline. The CDR3 is 14 residues long. The CDR3 region has the DNA TGTGCCAGCAGTGTCACAGGGGGCTACTATGGCTACACCTTC. It specifies CASSVTGGYYGYTF.

The chain uses TRBV27 and TRBJ1-2; a possible D gene is TRBD1 (6 bases). The germline CDR1 and CDR2 sequences are MNHEY and SMNVEV (reference sequence). V shed 6 bases and J shed 8 bases, with 22 bases lying between them. CDR3 length equals 15 residues. The CDR3 DNA reads TGTGCCAGCAGAACCACTCAGGGGATTCGAGGCGGCTACACCTTC. It specifies CASRTTQGIRGGYTF.

This chain links TRBV6-1 with TRBJ1-6, with a tentative D call TRBD1 (6 bases). CDR3 length: 15 residues. Trimming stripped 5 bases from V and 7 bases from J, with 15 bases between. Germline CDR1 and CDR2: MNHNS and SASEGT. The CDR3 sequence: CASSWVDSANSPLHF. The DNA of the CDR3 is TGTGCCAGCAGTTGGGTGGACAGCGCAAATTCACCCCTCCACTTT.

The chain employs TRBV7-9 and TRBJ1-2; D is unclear. The CDR3 is 15 amino acids. V was shortened by 1 base and J by 1 base, with 10 bases between the two germline ends. Germline V gene data show CDR1 as SEHNR and CDR2 as FQNEAQ (reference sequence). This CDR3 reads CASSLESGSNYGYTF. The CDR3 region has the DNA TGTGCCAGCAGCTTAGAATCGGGCAGTAACTATGGCTACACCTTC. Looking up the rest from reference TRBV7-9 and TRBJ1-2 gives the full variable domain: DTGVSQNPRHKITKRGQNVTFRCDPISEHNRLYWYRQTLGQGPEFLTYFQNEAQLEKSRLLSDRFSAERPKGSFSTLEIQRTEQGDSAMYLCASSLESGSNYGYTFGSGTRLTVV.

This chain connects TRBV11-2 to TRBJ2-2; 7 bases match TRBD1. CDR3 size: 16 residues. CDR1 is SGHAT and CDR2 is FQNNGV in the germline V gene. With V trimmed by 0 bases and J by 4 bases, 5 bases remained unmatched. The CDR3 reads CASSLDGPGGTGELFF. The DNA of the CDR3 is TGTGCCAGCAGCTTAGATGGGCCAGGGGGCACCGGGGAGCTGTTTTTT.

The chain links TRBV27 to TRBJ2-7; TRBD2 might be the D (5 bases). V lost 5 bases and J lost 0, with 14 bases in between. Germline CDR1 reads MNHEY; CDR2 reads SMNVEV (reference sequence). This CDR3 is built from 15 residues. The CDR3 sequence: CASSLGPGTSYEQYF. DNA for the CDR3: TGTGCCAGCAGTCTAGGACCGGGAACCTCCTACGAGCAGTACTTC.

As concerns this clone: This same CDR3 is encoded by further DNA sequences in the sample. The CDR3 loop reads CASSPSSSYEQYF. The CDR3 DNA reads as TGTGCCAGCAGCCCCAGCTCCTCCTACGAGCAGTACTTC. This chain uses TRBV7-9 with TRBJ2-7; the D is unclear. The V gene lost 5 bases and the J gene lost 0 bases, with 8 bases spanning the gap. The CDR3 extends over 13 amino acids. Per germline, CDR1 SEHNR and CDR2 FQNEAQ (reference sequence).

This clone was detected only once. V gene TRBV4-1 combines with J gene TRBJ2-1; 8 positions match TRBD2. The CDR3 is 16 amino acids. After removal of 5 bases from V and 0 bases from J, the junction contained 6 bases not matched to a gene. The germline CDR1 and CDR2 sequences are MGHRA and YSYEKL. In DNA, the CDR3 is TGCGCCAGCAGCTACGGGGGGGCCGCCTCCTACAATGAGCAGTTCTTC. Protein product: CASSYGGAASYNEQFF.

The chain combines TRBV5-6 with TRBJ2-7; 8 bases align to TRBD1. CDR3 length: 14 amino acids. Per germline, CDR1 SGHDT and CDR2 YYEEEE. V lost 4 bases to trimming and J lost 6 bases; unmatched junction nucleotides: 9. CDR3 in amino acids: CASSHGTGTSEQYF. The DNA of the CDR3 is TGTGCCAGCAGCCACGGGACAGGCACCTCCGAGCAGTACTTC. The full variable domain, rest sourced from reference TRBV5-6 and TRBJ2-7, is DAGVTQSPTHLIKTRGQQVTLRCSPKSGHDTVSWYQQALGQGPQFIFQYYEEEERQRGNFPDRFSGHQFPNYSSELNVNALLLGDSALYLCASSHGTGTSEQYFGPGTRLTVT.

This clone came up once. V and J are TRBV5-4 and TRBJ2-7; 9 bases are a match to TRBD2. V gave up 4 bases and J gave up 5 bases; unmatched junction bases: 7. The germline V gene has CDR1 SGHNT and CDR2 YYREEE (reference sequence). CDR3 length: 14 amino acids. CDR3 loop: CASSLSGSVHEQYF. The CDR3 DNA reads TGTGCCAGCAGCCTTAGCGGGAGTGTCCACGAGCAGTACTTC.

Concerning this clone itself: The sample holds other DNA sequences that translate to the same CDR3. The chain joins TRBV6-1 to TRBJ2-7, with no clear D. Per the germline V gene, CDR1 is MNHNS and CDR2 is SASEGT. V was cut by 4 bases and J by 2 bases, with 6 bases left in between. The CDR3 extends over 12 amino acids. CDR3 bases: TGTGCCAGCAGTGCGGGTGCCTACGAGCAGTACTTC. Its protein is CASSAGAYEQYF.

The gene calls are TRBV19 and TRBJ2-1, with D possibly TRBD2 on 5 matching bases. This CDR3 region has 12 residues. The V end lost 7 bases, the J end lost 12 bases, and 16 bases lay between the germline ends. Germline values: CDR1 LNHDA, CDR2 SQIVND (reference sequence). CDR3 coding DNA: TGTGCCAGTATGGGGATCGGGGAATTGCAGTTCTTC. Its translation is CASMGIGELQFF.

J is TRBJ2-7 and V is TRBV7-2; 7 nucleotides agree with TRBD1. The CDR3 totals 13 residues. V shed 1 base and J 7 bases; nucleotides not matched to a gene: 4. CDR1 and CDR2 (germline): SGHTA, FQGNSA. The CDR3 sequence: CASSLGSGGEQYF. The DNA of the CDR3 is TGTGCCAGCAGCTTAGGTTCAGGGGGAGAGCAGTACTTC.

A word on this clone: The same CDR3 also results from other DNA sequences found in this sample. The V call is TRBV5-6, the J call TRBJ1-5; no clear D gene. The CDR3 has 14 amino acids. V lost 0 bases, J lost 1 base, and 5 bases lay in between. Germline V CDR1 and CDR2: SGHDT, YYEEEE. The CDR3 region is CASSLGGSNQPQHF. CDR3 DNA: TGTGCCAGCAGCTTGGGCGGGAGCAATCAGCCCCAGCATTTT.

The J gene is TRBJ2-7, the V gene TRBV2; perhaps TRBD1 as D (5 bases). The CDR3 extends over 15 amino acids. With 4 bases removed from V and 0 bases from J, the gap between germline ends came to 13 bases. CDR1 is SNHLY, CDR2 FYNNEI, per germline. CDR3 loop: CASSAQQESSYEQYF. DNA for the CDR3: TGTGCCAGCAGTGCACAACAGGAGAGCTCCTACGAGCAGTACTTC.

The chain recombines TRBV9 with TRBJ2-7; 7 bases are a match to TRBD2. Trimming cost V 3 bases and J 1 base; bases outside gene matches: 10. Germline CDR1 is SGDLS and CDR2 is YYNGEE. This CDR3 has 16 residues. CDR3 in amino acids: CASSDPSAGVSYEQYF. CDR3 coding DNA: TGTGCCAGCAGCGACCCCTCGGCGGGAGTTTCCTACGAGCAGTACTTC.

To note about this clone: At the DNA level, this CDR3 is encoded by other sequences in the same sample as well. J is TRBJ2-2 and V is TRBV28; D is ambiguous. The CDR3 is 13 residues long. Looked up from germline, CDR1 is MDHEN and CDR2 is SYDVKM. Trimming stripped 3 bases from V and 4 bases from J, with 6 bases between. The CDR3 sequence: CASSFRATGELFF. The CDR3 nucleotides read TGTGCCAGCAGTTTCAGAGCCACCGGGGAGCTGTTTTTT.